What follows is one T cell receptor beta chain and its context. What it binds is not known. These data are taken from a study of cytomegalovirus exposure and HLA in healthy donors. Whole-study findings and limits: One variant, a missense change in DCLRE1C, was linked in a later analysis to TCR beta V- and J-gene trimming.

Amplification used 60 Vbeta primers and 13 Jbeta primers. Libraries were prepared by immunoSEQ multiplex PCR; TCRdb keeps only in-frame clonotypes and omits some of them. The sample lists about 260,000 clones, around 65% occurring once. Material: PBMCs. This sequence originates from a female donor in good health and CMV-seronegative.

The CDR3 DNA reads TGTGCCAGCAGCTTGGGACAGGGGGTCTACGAGCAGTACTTC. Its translation: CASSLGQGVYEQYF. The chain links TRBV5-6 to TRBJ2-7, with 9 bases aligning to TRBD1. Germline assignment: CDR1 SGHDT and CDR2 YYEEEE. With V trimmed by 0 bases and J by 3 bases, 1 base remained unmatched. The CDR3 sequence is 14 residues long.